This T cell receptor beta chain was identified in a study of regulatory T cells in long-lasting Graves disease. This clonotype was seen ten or more times. HTBI primers from iRepertoire and Arm-PCR of CDR3 regions yielded the TCR beta libraries. TCRdb fed the multiplex PCR reads into MiXCR, producing one record per CDR3 protein. The sample has fewer than 350,000 distinct CDR3 sequences; under 20% are singletons. The ends were cut back, 2 bases at V and 9 bases at J, with 12 bases in the middle. CDR3 length: 13 residues. This sample's time point: newly diagnosed GD, antithyroid drugs for less than 3 months. PBMCs were the source of the RNA used for TCR sequencing.

The sequences come from peripheral blood mononuclear cells (PBMCs), collected at new diagnosis, from a patient treated with antithyroid drugs. J is TRBJ2-3 and V is TRBV12-3 or TRBV12-4; D possibly corresponds to TRBD2 (6 bases). The TCR sequence derives from a female donor with Graves disease. The CDR3 sequence is CASSLPTRSTQYF. Here the CDR3 DNA reads TGTGCCAGCAGTTTACCGACTAGGTCGACGCAGTATTTT.